This T cell receptor beta chain was sequenced during a study of blood T cells in healthy people across ages. Overall study results and limits: Correlation between TCR beta diversity and naive T cell percentage was strong. The unknown donor CMV status may have confounded expanded clonotype changes. A roughly linear age-dependent decrease characterized TCR beta diversity per million T cells. Naive and antigen-experienced cells were not separated, limiting conclusive comparison.

The CDR3 runs 16 residues. Trimming at V came to 2 bases and at J to 3 bases, leaving 9 bases not matched to a gene. Germline V gene data show CDR1 as DFQATT and CDR2 as SNEGSKA (reference sequence). Remarks on this clonotype: Its antigen is not known.

A J-beta primer mix and a sample-barcoded 5' primer were used in a second PCR of about 6 to 12 cycles. TCRdb analysed the 5' RACE reads with MiXCR anew, one entry per CDR3 protein. The sample lists about 1.6 million distinct CDR3 sequences, about 35% seen once, with about 11% in the top ten. Sequencing was done on a sample of blood. The clonotype comes from a woman aged 25 to 39 in good health. The chain joins TRBV20-1 to TRBJ2-7; 11 positions match TRBD2. The CDR3: CSARYGSGGAVYEQYF. CDR3 nucleotides: TGCAGTGCTAGATATGGTAGCGGGGGGGCCGTCTACGAGCAGTACTTC.